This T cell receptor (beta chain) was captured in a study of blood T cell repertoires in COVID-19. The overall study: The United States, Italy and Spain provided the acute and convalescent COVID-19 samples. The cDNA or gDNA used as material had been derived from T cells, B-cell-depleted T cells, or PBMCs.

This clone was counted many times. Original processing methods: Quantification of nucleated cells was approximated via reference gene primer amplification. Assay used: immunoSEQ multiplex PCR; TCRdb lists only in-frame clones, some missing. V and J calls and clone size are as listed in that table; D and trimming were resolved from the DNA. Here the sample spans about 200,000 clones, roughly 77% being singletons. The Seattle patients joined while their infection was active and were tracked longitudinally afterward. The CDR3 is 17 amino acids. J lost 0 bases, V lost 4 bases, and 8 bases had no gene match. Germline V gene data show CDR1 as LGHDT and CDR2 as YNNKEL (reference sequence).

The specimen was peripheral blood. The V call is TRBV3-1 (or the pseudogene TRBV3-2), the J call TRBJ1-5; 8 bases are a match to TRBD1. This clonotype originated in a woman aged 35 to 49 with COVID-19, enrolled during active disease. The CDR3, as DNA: TGTGCCAGCAGCCCGCCGGACAGGGCAAATAGCAATCAGCCCCAGCATTTT. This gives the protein CASSPPDRANSNQPQHF.